This T cell receptor (beta chain) was recorded in a study of monozygotic twins with inflammatory bowel disease. The CDR3 consists of 16 residues. Germline CDR1 and CDR2: DFQATT and SNEGSKA (reference sequence). It was from whole blood, with no T cell sorting, that total RNA was isolated. Two nested PCRs, approximately 16 and 10 cycles, amplified TCRalpha and TCRbeta cDNA. Using the 5' RACE reads, TCRdb records one entry per CDR3 protein without DNA. The sample's table shows nearly 450,000 distinct CDR3 sequences. This sequence was found in a human donor with ulcerative colitis or Crohn's disease, or a healthy co-twin of an affected twin (not recorded which). Material for sequencing was blood. The V gene is TRBV20-1, the J gene TRBJ1-1; TCRdb's D gene call, TRBD1, goes unchecked for lack of DNA. This chain's CDR3 is CSAMRDRAPVNTEAFF.